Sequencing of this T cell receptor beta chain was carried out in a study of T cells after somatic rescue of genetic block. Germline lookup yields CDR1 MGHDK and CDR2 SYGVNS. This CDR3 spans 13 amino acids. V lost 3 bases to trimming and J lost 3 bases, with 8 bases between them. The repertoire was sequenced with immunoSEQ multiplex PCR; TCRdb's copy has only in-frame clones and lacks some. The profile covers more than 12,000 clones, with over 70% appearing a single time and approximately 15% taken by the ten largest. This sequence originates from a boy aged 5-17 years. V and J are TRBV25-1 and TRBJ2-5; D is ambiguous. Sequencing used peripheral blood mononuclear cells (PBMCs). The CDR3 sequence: CASSDRSEETQYF. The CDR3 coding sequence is TGTGCCAGCAGTGACAGGAGCGAAGAGACCCAGTACTTC.